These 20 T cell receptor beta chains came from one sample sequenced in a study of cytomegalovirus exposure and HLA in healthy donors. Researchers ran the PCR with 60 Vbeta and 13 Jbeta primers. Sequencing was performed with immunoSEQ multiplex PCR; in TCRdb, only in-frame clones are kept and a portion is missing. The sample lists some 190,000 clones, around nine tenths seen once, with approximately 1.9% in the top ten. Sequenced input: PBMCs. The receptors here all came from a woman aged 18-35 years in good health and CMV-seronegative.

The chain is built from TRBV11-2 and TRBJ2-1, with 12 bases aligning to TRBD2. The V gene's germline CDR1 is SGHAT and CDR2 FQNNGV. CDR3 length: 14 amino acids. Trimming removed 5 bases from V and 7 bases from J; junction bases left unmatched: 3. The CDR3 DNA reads TGTGCCAGCAGCATCGGGACTAGCGGGAATGAGCAGTTCTTC. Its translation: CASSIGTSGNEQFF.

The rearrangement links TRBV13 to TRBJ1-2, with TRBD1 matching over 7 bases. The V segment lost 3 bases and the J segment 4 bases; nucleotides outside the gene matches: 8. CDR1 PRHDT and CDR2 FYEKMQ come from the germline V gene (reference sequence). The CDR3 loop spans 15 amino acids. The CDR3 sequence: CASSFGTESPYGYTF. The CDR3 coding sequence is TGTGCCAGCAGCTTTGGGACAGAATCTCCCTATGGCTACACCTTC.

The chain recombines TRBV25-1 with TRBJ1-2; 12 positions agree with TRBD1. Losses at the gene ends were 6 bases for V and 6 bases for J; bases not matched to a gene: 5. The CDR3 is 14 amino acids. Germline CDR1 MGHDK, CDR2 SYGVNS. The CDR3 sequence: CASRPGQGADGYTF. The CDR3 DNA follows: TGTGCCAGCAGACCGGGACAGGGGGCGGATGGCTACACCTTC.

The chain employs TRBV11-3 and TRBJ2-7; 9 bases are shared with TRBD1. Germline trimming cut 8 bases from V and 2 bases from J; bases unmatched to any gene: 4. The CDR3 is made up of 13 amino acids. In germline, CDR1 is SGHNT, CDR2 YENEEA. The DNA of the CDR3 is TGTGCCAGCGGAAACAGGGGGCCCTACGAGCAGTACTTC. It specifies CASGNRGPYEQYF. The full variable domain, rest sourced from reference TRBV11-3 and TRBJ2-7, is EAGVVQSPRYKIIEKKQPVAFWCNPISGHNTLYWYLQNLGQGPELLIRYENEEAVDDSQLPKDRFSAERLKGVDSTLKIQPAELGDSAVYLCASGNRGPYEQYFGPGTRLTVT.

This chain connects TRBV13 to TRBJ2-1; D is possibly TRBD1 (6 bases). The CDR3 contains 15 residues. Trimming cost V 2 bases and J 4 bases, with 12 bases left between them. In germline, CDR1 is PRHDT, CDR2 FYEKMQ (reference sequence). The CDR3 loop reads CASSLRQGLYNEQFF. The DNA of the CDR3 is TGTGCCAGCAGCTTAAGGCAGGGGCTTTACAATGAGCAGTTCTTC.

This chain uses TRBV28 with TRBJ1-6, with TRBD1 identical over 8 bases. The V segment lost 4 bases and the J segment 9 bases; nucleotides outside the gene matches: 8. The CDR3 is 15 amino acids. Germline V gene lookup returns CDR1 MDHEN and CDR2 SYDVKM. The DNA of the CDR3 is TGTGCCAGCAGTTCCCTTGGACAGGGAGGTTCACCCCTCCACTTT. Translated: CASSSLGQGGSPLHF.

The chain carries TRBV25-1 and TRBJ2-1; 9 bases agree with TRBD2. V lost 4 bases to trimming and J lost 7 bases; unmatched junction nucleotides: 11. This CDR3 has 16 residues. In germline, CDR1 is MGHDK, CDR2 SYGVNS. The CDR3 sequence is CASSGLGLARANEQFF. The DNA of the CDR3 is TGTGCCAGCAGTGGGCTGGGACTAGCTCGAGCTAATGAGCAGTTCTTC.

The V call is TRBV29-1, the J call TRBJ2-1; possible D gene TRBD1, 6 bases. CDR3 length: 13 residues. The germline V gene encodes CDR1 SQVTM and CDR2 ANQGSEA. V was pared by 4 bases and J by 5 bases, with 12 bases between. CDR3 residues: CSVARTANNEQFF. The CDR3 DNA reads TGCAGCGTTGCCCGGACAGCCAACAATGAGCAGTTCTTC.

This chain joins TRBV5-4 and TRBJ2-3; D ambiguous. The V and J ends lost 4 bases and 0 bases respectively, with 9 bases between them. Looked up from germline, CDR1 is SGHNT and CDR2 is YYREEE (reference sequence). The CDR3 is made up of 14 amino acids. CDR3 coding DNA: TGTGCCAGCAGCCTGGATACTAGCACAGATACGCAGTATTTT. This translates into CASSLDTSTDTQYF.

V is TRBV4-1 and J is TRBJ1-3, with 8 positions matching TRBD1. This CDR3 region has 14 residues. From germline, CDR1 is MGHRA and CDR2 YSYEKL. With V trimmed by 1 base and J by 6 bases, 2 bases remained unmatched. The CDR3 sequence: CASSQVTGENTIYF. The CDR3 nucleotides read TGCGCCAGCAGCCAAGTGACAGGGGAAAACACCATATATTTT.

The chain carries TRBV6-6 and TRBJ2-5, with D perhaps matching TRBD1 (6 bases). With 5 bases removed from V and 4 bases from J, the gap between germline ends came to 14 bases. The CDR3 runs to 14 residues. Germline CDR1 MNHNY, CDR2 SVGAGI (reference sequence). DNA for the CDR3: TGTGCCAGCAGTCCACCAGGGGTGGGAGAGACCCAGTACTTC. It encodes CASSPPGVGETQYF.

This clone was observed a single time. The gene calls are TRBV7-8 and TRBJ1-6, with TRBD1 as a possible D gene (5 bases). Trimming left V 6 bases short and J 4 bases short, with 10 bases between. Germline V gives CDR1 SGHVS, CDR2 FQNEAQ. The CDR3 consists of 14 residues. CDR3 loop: CASRRQIYNSPLHF. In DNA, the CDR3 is TGTGCCAGCAGAAGACAGATTTATAATTCACCCCTCCACTTT.

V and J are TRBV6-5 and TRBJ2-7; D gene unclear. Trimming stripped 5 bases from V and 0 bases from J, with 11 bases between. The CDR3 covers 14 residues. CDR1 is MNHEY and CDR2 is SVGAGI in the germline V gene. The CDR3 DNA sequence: TGTGCCAGCAGTCCCCGAGGATCCTCCTACGAGCAGTACTTC. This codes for CASSPRGSSYEQYF.

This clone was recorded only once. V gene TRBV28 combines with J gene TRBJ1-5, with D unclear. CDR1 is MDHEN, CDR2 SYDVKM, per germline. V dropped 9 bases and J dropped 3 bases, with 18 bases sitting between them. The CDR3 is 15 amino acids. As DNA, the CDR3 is TGTGCCAGTCGAACCCAGGAACTCCTCAATCAGCCCCAGCATTTT. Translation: CASRTQELLNQPQHF.

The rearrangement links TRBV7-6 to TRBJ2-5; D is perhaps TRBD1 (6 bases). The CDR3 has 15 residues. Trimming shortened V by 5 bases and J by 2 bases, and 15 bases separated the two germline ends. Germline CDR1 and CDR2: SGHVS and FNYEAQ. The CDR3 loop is CASSPARGGQETQYF. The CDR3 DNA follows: TGTGCCAGCAGCCCGGCGAGAGGGGGTCAAGAGACCCAGTACTTC.

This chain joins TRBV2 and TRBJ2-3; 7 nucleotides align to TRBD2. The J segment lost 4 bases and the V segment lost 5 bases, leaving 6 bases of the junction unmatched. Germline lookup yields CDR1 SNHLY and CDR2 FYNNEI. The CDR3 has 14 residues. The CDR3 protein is CASSWGGVPDTQYF. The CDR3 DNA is TGTGCCAGCAGTTGGGGGGGGGTTCCAGATACGCAGTATTTT.

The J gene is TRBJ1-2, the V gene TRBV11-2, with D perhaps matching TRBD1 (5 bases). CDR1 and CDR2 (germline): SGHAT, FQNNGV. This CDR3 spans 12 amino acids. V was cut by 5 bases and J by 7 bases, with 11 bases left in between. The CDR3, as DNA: TGTGCCAGCAGCCAAGCGGGGGGTGGCTACACCTTC. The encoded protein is CASSQAGGGYTF.

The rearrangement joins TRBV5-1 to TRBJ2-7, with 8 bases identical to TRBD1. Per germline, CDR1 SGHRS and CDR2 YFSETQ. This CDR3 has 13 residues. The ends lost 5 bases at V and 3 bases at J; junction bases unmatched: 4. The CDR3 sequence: CASRAGGGYEQYF. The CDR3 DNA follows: TGCGCCAGCAGGGCAGGGGGCGGCTACGAGCAGTACTTC.

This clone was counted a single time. The DNA of the CDR3 is TGTGCCATCAGTGAGTCCACAGGGGGCTACGAGCAGTACTTC. Protein: CAISESTGGYEQYF. J is TRBJ2-7 and V is TRBV10-3; 8 bases line up with TRBD1. The CDR3 is 14 residues long. The trim removed 0 bases at V and 3 bases at J, leaving 1 base unmatched. Germline-derived CDR1 and CDR2 are ENHRY and SYGVKD.

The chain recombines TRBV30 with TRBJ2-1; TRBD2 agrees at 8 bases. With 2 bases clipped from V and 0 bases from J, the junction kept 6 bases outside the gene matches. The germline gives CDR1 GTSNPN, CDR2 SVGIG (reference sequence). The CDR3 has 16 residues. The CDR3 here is CAWSSSGPSSYNEQFF. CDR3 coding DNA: TGTGCCTGGAGTTCTAGCGGGCCGAGCTCCTACAATGAGCAGTTCTTC.